The present TCR beta chain was sequenced within a study of T cells and Merkel cell carcinoma outcomes (TCRdb year 2020). About the full investigation: In patients with Merkel cell carcinoma, researchers looked at whether the T-cell repertoire of the tumor, along with T-cell density, could predict clinical outcome.

The germline V gene (reference sequence) supplies CDR1 SGHNT and CDR2 YYREEE. The CDR3 runs 13 amino acids, cysteine and phenylalanine included. Left in the record is the CDR3 DNA by itself, 39 bases read in frame from the first base. The junction shows trimming of 3 bases on V and 7 bases on J, and the gene matches do not reach 5 bases of it. The research as a whole found: Clinical outcomes in Merkel cell carcinoma patients were reported to be predicted by T-cell repertoire features combined with T-cell density.

Samples came from patients with Merkel cell carcinoma. This clone showed up just once. Its binding antigen is unknown. No qualities accompany the bases; no much larger clone lies one base away. The library was produced with the immunoSEQ multiplex PCR assay. What TCRdb holds here is the immuneACCESS table cut down to in-frame rearrangements. Part of the clones is not present; checked against another copy, under half of the missing clones reflect an unresolved V gene, and the others are unexplained. The sample table holds 15,000 to 18,000 clones, of which over 80% were seen once. The ten largest make up approximately 8% of the sample.

The chain is encoded by TRBV5-4 joined to TRBJ1-2, and 8 junctional nucleotides match TRBD1. The TCR sequence derives from a human donor with Merkel cell carcinoma. The sample was tumor tissue from Merkel cell carcinoma. The nucleotide sequence is given as TGTGCCAGCAGCTGGCAGGGGGCAGCTGGCTACACCTTC. It specifies CASSWQGAAGYTF.